This record concerns one T cell receptor beta chain sequence. The antigen is not known. Expressed TCRB transcripts were sequenced, since all the RNA that had been isolated was reverse transcribed. Approximately 3.6 million reads, on average, came from each naive, central memory and regulatory T cell sample. Using immunoSEQ multiplex PCR, the repertoire was profiled, and TCRdb retains in-frame clones only, with some absent. This table has 600,000 to 700,000 clones, around an eighth appearing once. The source of the sample is a study of beta chain features in type 1 diabetes. Study context: All samples together contributed more than 90,000,000 sorted cells for examination.

V gave up 0 bases and J gave up 0 bases; unmatched junction bases: 15. Per germline, CDR1 GTSNPN and CDR2 SVGIG (reference sequence). This CDR3 comprises 21 residues. Findings of the study overall: Among all four CD4+ subsets, Type 1 diabetes patients had TCRB CDR3s that were moderately but significantly shorter. Compared to healthy donors, patients appeared to have naive, central memory and Treg TCRB repertoires that were more alike.

The sequence derives from a young man with type 1 diabetes. The chain carries TRBV30 and TRBJ2-2; 11 nucleotides agree with TRBD2. Sequencing input: naive CD4+ T cells from blood. The CDR3 DNA follows: TGTGCCTGGAGTGTAGGAGCTCTAGCGGGGGGATACCACACGAACACCGGGGAGCTGTTTTTT. Its translation: CAWSVGALAGGYHTNTGELFF.